The source of this T cell receptor beta chain is a study of blood T cell repertoires in COVID-19. The overall study: Researchers got acute and convalescent COVID-19 samples from the United States, Italy and Spain. PBMCs, B-cell-depleted T cells, or T cells were the source of the cDNA or gDNA that made up the material.

V gave up 1 base and J gave up 1 base, with 7 bases separating them. CDR3 length equals 14 residues. The germline CDR1 and CDR2 sequences are SGHTA and FQGNSA. As processed by the authors: Estimation of nucleated cell counts relied on the amplification of reference gene primers. Profiling relied on immunoSEQ multiplex PCR, and the TCRdb table lists in-frame clones only, not all of them. The DNA gave D and trimming, while V, J and clone size come from that table. Altogether hundreds of thousands of clones are present, roughly 90% being singletons, with the ten largest covering 3% to 4%. The clonotype comes from a woman between 50 and 59 years old with active or convalescent COVID-19. The chain carries TRBV7-2 and TRBJ1-1; possibly TRBD1 for D (5 bases). The sample consisted of peripheral blood. CDR3 sequence: CASSLVRGNTEAFF. The CDR3, as DNA: TGTGCCAGCAGCTTAGTAAGGGGGAACACTGAAGCTTTCTTT.